The entry below describes one T cell receptor (beta chain). The sample belongs to a study of shared clonotypes between healthy human individuals. Naive CD8 cells, CD45RO-negative and positively selected for CCR7, excluded terminally differentiated effector memory CD45RA+ cells. In replicate PCRs of sorted subsets, 150 to 200 ng DNA, some 28,000 T cell genomes, was used. Libraries were prepared by immunoSEQ multiplex PCR; TCRdb keeps only in-frame clonotypes and omits some of them. The data contain around 1,900,000 clones, 85% to 95% of them singletons. This TCR came from a man between 18 and 29 years old in good health. Some clones in this sample may be carry-over from other donors' samples. The specimen was naive CD8+ T cells from PBMCs.

The CDR3 coding sequence is TGTGCCAGCAGCTTAGGGGGAGCGGGGTTCCAAGAGACCCAGTACTTC. Translated: CASSLGGAGFQETQYF. The chain couples TRBV7-9 to TRBJ2-5; TRBD2 matches at 7 bases. Trimming cost V 1 base and J 1 base; bases outside gene matches: 6. Looked up from germline, CDR1 is SEHNR and CDR2 is FQNEAQ (reference sequence). CDR3 length equals 16 residues.